These 7 T cell receptor beta chains came from one sample sequenced in a study of T-cell memory formation after mild COVID-19. From the 5' RACE reads, TCRdb called clonotypes with MiXCR, one entry per CDR3 protein. The sample contains fewer than 650,000 distinct CDR3 sequences, 20% to 25% of which appear only once. Sequenced material: PBMCs or a T cell subset sorted from them (not recorded which). The receptors stem from an adult woman who had mild COVID-19 (a few samples of this study predate the infection). Cell type and time point are not known.

This clonotype appeared a single time. V and J are TRBV3-1 and TRBJ2-7; 8 nucleotides agree with TRBD2. With V trimmed by 4 bases and J by 2 bases, 10 bases remained unmatched. The CDR3 is 16 amino acids. CDR1 LGHDT and CDR2 YNNKEL come from the germline V gene (reference sequence). CDR3 in amino acids: CASSRPGRRGAYEQYF. The CDR3 DNA reads TGTGCCAGCAGCCGTCCCGGGCGGCGGGGGGCCTACGAGCAGTACTTC.

In this sample, this clonotype turned up a few times. In DNA form, the CDR3 reads TGCGCCAGCAGCTCCGGGACAGGGCCTTTGGATACGCAGTATTTT. It translates to CASSSGTGPLDTQYF. This chain uses TRBV5-1 with TRBJ2-3; 9 bases map to TRBD1. The CDR3 has 15 amino acids. The germline V gene encodes CDR1 SGHRS and CDR2 YFSETQ. Trimming removed 3 bases from V and 6 bases from J; junction bases left unmatched: 8. The full variable domain, in which reference TRBV5-1 and TRBJ2-3 provide the parts outside the CDR3, is KAGVTQTPRYLIKTRGQQVTLSCSPISGHRSVSWYQQTPGQGLQFLFEYFSETQRNKGNFPGRFSGRQFSNSRSEMNVSTLELGDSALYLCASSSGTGPLDTQYFGPGTRLTVL.

The CDR3 loop reads CASSLDRVGEQYF. The CDR3 bases are TGCGCCAGCAGCTTGGACAGGGTTGGCGAGCAGTACTTC. The gene calls are TRBV5-1 and TRBJ2-7; weak D call: TRBD1 (6 bases). Germline lookup yields CDR1 SGHRS and CDR2 YFSETQ. Trimming removed 0 bases at V and 6 bases at J, with 10 bases between. This CDR3 has 13 residues.

A few counts support this clonotype. The chain links TRBV7-9 to TRBJ2-7; possibly TRBD1 for D (7 bases). The V end lost 1 base, the J end lost 3 bases, and 16 bases lay between the germline ends. The CDR3 consists of 16 residues. The germline gives CDR1 SEHNR, CDR2 FQNEAQ (reference sequence). The CDR3 region has the DNA TGTGCCAGCAGCTTAGATCAGGGGGGAGCAGGCTACGAGCAGTACTTC. Encoded protein: CASSLDQGGAGYEQYF.

This chain uses TRBV6-5 with TRBJ2-2; no definite D call. V shed 5 bases and J shed 4 bases, with 14 bases lying between them. CDR3 length equals 15 residues. CDR1 MNHEY and CDR2 SVGAGI come from the germline V gene. The CDR3, as DNA: TGTGCCAGCAGTGCGTTAGGGTTGGGCACCGGGGAGCTGTTTTTT. As protein: CASSALGLGTGELFF.

This clonotype was counted at least ten times. The rearrangement links TRBV7-6 to TRBJ2-1, with TRBD2 matching over 11 bases. From germline, CDR1 is SGHVS and CDR2 FNYEAQ. The CDR3 covers 16 residues. The trim removed 7 bases at V and 8 bases at J, leaving 13 bases unmatched. The CDR3: CASNSAWTSGFYEQFF. CDR3 sequence (DNA): TGTGCCAGCAATTCCGCCTGGACTAGCGGGTTTTATGAGCAGTTCTTC.

The CDR3 nucleotides read TGTGCCAGCAGCTTGGGAACGGTCGGCACTGAAGCTTTCTTT. The encoded protein is CASSLGTVGTEAFF. The V gene is TRBV5-6, the J gene TRBJ1-1, with unresolved D. The germline V gene encodes CDR1 SGHDT and CDR2 YYEEEE. This CDR3 spans 14 amino acids. The V and J ends lost 0 bases and 4 bases respectively, with 10 bases between them.